Sequencing of this TCR beta chain was carried out in a study of neoadjuvant anti-PD-1 for oral cavity cancer. Background on the study: Non-progressing patients received a fourth nivolumab dose near day 43, then surgery on days 50-56. Study-level points and caveats: After neoadjuvant nivolumab, PBMC T cell clonality was significantly higher in non-responders than responders.

CDR3 size: 13 residues. V was shortened by 7 bases and J by 6 bases, with 16 bases between the two germline ends. The germline V gene has CDR1 SGHRS and CDR2 YFSETQ. Note on this clone: The antigen remains unidentified.

Clones were sequenced by immunoSEQ multiplex PCR, and TCRdb holds only the in-frame ones, with some missing. Seen here are around 13,000 clones, 60% to 75% observed once, and the top ten hold more than 2%. Time point reported: after neoadjuvant nivolumab, at surgical resection. Patients were newly diagnosed with stage II-IVA oral cavity squamous cell carcinoma without prior systemic or radiation treatment. The material sequenced was PBMCs, taken after nivolumab (anti-PD-1) treatment. The origin of this receptor is a person aged 35-79 years with oral cavity squamous cell carcinoma. The gene calls are TRBV5-1 and TRBJ2-5, with D possibly matching TRBD2 (5 bases). The CDR3 spells CASRGDLGQTQYF. The DNA of the CDR3 is TGCGCCAGCCGGGGAGACCTGGGCCAGACCCAGTACTTC.